The sequence of this T cell receptor (beta chain) was determined in a study of blood T cells in healthy people across ages. This clonotype has a handful of counts. Next came a second PCR, run for roughly 6 to 11 cycles, which used a sample-barcoded 5' primer along with a J-beta primer mix. The authors tagged each cDNA molecule using a template-switch adaptor with 12 random nucleotides. TCRdb independently ran MiXCR on the 5' RACE reads; one entry per CDR3 protein. The repertoire holds about 930,000 distinct CDR3 sequences, with 25% to 35% as singletons. The CDR3 sequence is 18 residues long. Germline V gene lookup returns CDR1 SGHTA and CDR2 FQGTGA. V shed 4 bases and J shed 3 bases, with 25 bases lying between them. Another study also made use of these data, one on T cells of mothers and their children. This second study says: Mothers yielded over 9.5 million CDR3 reads, children 3 million to 3.5 million each.

Sequences were obtained from blood. The TCR comes from a woman aged 40 to 50 in good health. The chain recombines TRBV7-3 with TRBJ2-7; the D gene is possibly TRBD2 (5 bases). The CDR3 sequence: CASSSNTTGRKRGYEQYF. The CDR3, as DNA: TGTGCCAGCAGCTCCAACACGACCGGACGGAAACGGGGCTACGAGCAGTACTTC.